This TCR beta chain was sequenced in a study of Graves' ophthalmopathy and Graves' hyperthyroidism. General study results and limits: At around 70% sensitivity and 72.22% specificity, the model predicted progression of the ophthalmopathy.

Other autoimmune diseases, uncontrolled infections, pregnancy or lactation led to the exclusion of patients. V was clipped by 6 bases and J by 0 bases, with 11 bases between them. The CDR3 is made up of 14 amino acids. A remark on this clonotype: Its antigen is currently unknown.

Amplifying from RNA transcripts, the study obtained TCR beta CDR3 regions. After a first-round RT-PCR with HTBI primers, a second-round multiplex PCR was run. Each CDR3 protein gets one entry after TCRdb re-called the multiplex PCR reads with MiXCR. The profile shows about 620,000 distinct CDR3 sequences, about 20% of them singletons. The sequencing input was peripheral blood. This chain connects TRBV12-3 or TRBV12-4 to TRBJ1-2, with a weak D call TRBD1 (5 bases). This sequence was found in a woman aged 18 to 35 with stable Graves' hyperthyroidism. Some clones in this sample may be carry-over from other donors' samples. This CDR3 reads CASRGTATNYGYTF. DNA for the CDR3: TGTGCCAGCAGGGGGACGGCGACTAACTATGGCTACACCTTC.